The following is a T cell receptor beta chain sequence with its context. There is no known antigen for this receptor. No base qualities exist here, and no much larger clone lies one base off it. This sample is part of a study of cytomegalovirus exposure and HLA in healthy donors (dated by TCRdb to the late 2010s). Looking at the study overall: According to an earlier analysis of 587 of the donors, some 170 million T cells yielded roughly 110 million unique TCR beta sequences and 276 Gb of sequence data. An early release that covered approximately 600 HLA-typed donors contained 250 to 350 gigabases of sequencing data and roughly 84 million unique TCR sequences. Among the roughly 400 genotyped donors, approximately 81% belonged to the genetic ancestry cluster associated with self-reported Caucasian donors. The study was designed to test whether signatures of past pathogen exposure could be identified by cataloging public T cell receptors. Using immunosequencing, the study profiled T cell repertoires from 666 subjects and related those repertoires to cytomegalovirus serostatus. A separate validation cohort of 100 to 150 different subjects was used in addition to the approximately 610-subject first cohort. To predict cytomegalovirus infection status, the study combined high-throughput TCR immunosequencing, statistical association of individual TCRs with disease status, and machine learning. In a later analysis, previously published TCR beta repertoires from about 670 donors were re-analyzed and high-resolution HLA genotyping was added so that TCR occurrence patterns could be studied. Rather than drawing on any new phenotypic data, the later analysis identified candidate immune exposures from TCR beta sequences and the way those sequences occurred across donors. To decide whether each TCR beta V gene segment behaved as functional or pseudogenic, an earlier analysis of nearly 600 of the donors relied on high-throughput TCR beta sequencing. Donor age, sex, ethnicity and CMV serostatus were collected together with the repertoire data. A later genetic analysis took genome-wide SNP genotypes for about 65% of the 666 donors and used that subset as a discovery cohort. Every discovery cohort repertoire had been produced on one sequencing platform. HLA typing included class I and class II loci at four-digit resolution. The number of donors typed differed by locus, with roughly 629-640 for A, B, C, DRB1 and DQB1, approximately 500 for DQA1, 600 to 610 for DPA1, and around 460 for DPB1. Roughly five DR-DQ haplotypes were handled as single units for association and clustering because linkage in the cohort was strong. On average, 235,054 unique TCR beta nucleotide sequences were sequenced per donor among a few hundred genotyped donors of the cohort, with around 19% of those sequences being non-productive.

In total, approximately 690 healthy bone marrow donors made up the cohort. All cohort members were sampled while nominally healthy, although unrecorded immune exposures were likely present. The donor tested CMV seropositive, placing the donor among the 289 seropositive members of the cohort. A peripheral blood sample was collected from each donor, and TCR beta sequencing was performed on peripheral blood mononuclear cells. The Qiagen DNeasy Blood Extraction Kit was used to extract genomic DNA from the blood cell samples. The library was produced with the immunoSEQ multiplex PCR assay. For the multiplex PCR, a mixture combining 60 forward primers for TCR Vbeta segments and 13 reverse primers for TCR Jbeta segments was used. The CDR3 region of rearranged TCR beta genes was amplified from genomic DNA with a multiplex PCR assay. On the Illumina HiSeq System, the amplified TCR beta libraries were sequenced as 87-base-pair reads. The source study handled its data this way. Across the roughly 640 repertoires, a later analysis counted tens of millions of unique TCR beta chains, roughly 11 million of which were shared by at least two donors. To remove PCR and sequencing errors, raw reads were error-corrected and collapsed into unique sequences using a nearest-neighbor algorithm that merged closely related sequences. V, D and J gene segments were assigned by aligning CDR3 sequences to IMGT reference sequences. For a sequence to be retained, a match of at least six nucleotides was required to both a V gene segment and a J gene segment. A rearrangement was called productive if the CDR3 had no stop codons and remained in frame with V and J, and every other rearrangement was called non-productive. CDR3 was defined according to IMGT convention as the region running from the second conserved V-encoded cysteine to the conserved J-encoded phenylalanine. In an earlier analysis of more than 550 of the donors, sequences lacking an unambiguous match to a single V gene segment were excluded. In an earlier analysis of 500 to 750 of the donors, V segments were called functional above 56.7% productive rearrangements and were called segregating when the between-donor standard deviation exceeded 5%. To diagnose cytomegalovirus status from the catalog of TCR beta chain sequences, a statistical classification framework was built. In a later analysis, V and J genes were assigned by comparing TCR nucleotide sequences against IMGT/GENE-DB human TR gene sequences. In a later analysis, CDR3 sequences and most-parsimonious VDJ recombination scenarios were assigned using the TCRdist pipeline. In a later analysis, every TCR beta chain was defined by the combination of its CDR3 amino acid sequence and its V-gene family, and reads without a unique V-gene family were dropped. A later analysis removed several hundred highly shared, low-generation-probability nucleotide sequences to deal with suspected cross-contamination and a sequencing artifact. For each public chain, a later analysis derived a clonal expansion index from normalized ranks of inferred template counts within each repertoire. In a later analysis, generation probabilities were computed with a VDJ recombination model fitted to out-of-frame rearrangements, and the resulting probabilities were checked against IGoR. A later analysis scored TCR-TCR, TCR-HLA and TCR-CMV co-occurrence with hypergeometric tests, applying a repertoire-size bias correction to TCR pairs. To estimate false discovery rates, a later analysis permuted the HLA or CMV assignments 20 times. In a later analysis, co-occurring TCRs were grouped using DBSCAN, and TCRdist sequence similarity was added for clustering within HLA-allele-positive subsets. Repertoires with fewer than 30,000 or more than 120,000 public chains were left out of co-occurrence clustering, as were a few repertoires with anomalous nucleotide sharing. In TCRdb, the immuneACCESS table is reduced to in-frame sequences with V and J assigned. These tables do not hold every clone; where another copy was compared, an unresolved V gene accounts for under half, and the others remain unexplained. That table furnishes V, J and clone size, whereas the DNA furnished D and trimming. The sample table holds about 86,000 clones, of which 60% to 80% were seen once. The ten biggest clones cover approximately 5.7% of the sample.

The study at large found these results: When HLA alleles, especially DR and DQ, strongly co-occurred, TCR associations were difficult to assign to individual alleles. A few of the identified cytomegalovirus-associated TCR beta chains were confirmed in vitro to be specific for cytomegalovirus antigens. The authors suggested that the approach could potentially be generalized to other disease states and immunological phenotypes. Correlated functional status among segregating V segments might be attributable to linkage disequilibrium, but an unknown experimental factor could not be ruled out. The classifier was reported to diagnose cytomegalovirus status with high specificity and sensitivity in both the original and validation cohorts. HLA typing was unavailable for some donors at each locus, so association tests used only the typed subset. A cluster of highly shared sequence variants was judged likely to represent a technical artifact of the sequencing pipeline. While some public TCRs were present in many individuals, most TCR sequences turned up only very rarely across donors. In a later genetic analysis, fewer N-insertions in productive TCRs were reported among donors in an Asian-associated ancestry cluster than the 666-donor mean. A later analysis associated about 17,000 TCR beta sequences with specific HLA alleles at a false discovery rate of 0.05. This cohort had only TCR beta chains sequenced, and the lack of alpha or paired-chain data limited which features could be detected. Most CMV-associated TCR beta chains appeared to be HLA-restricted in a later analysis, and the HLA associations seemed to be driven largely by CMV exposure. Compared with equally common non-associated chains, HLA-associated TCR beta chains in a later analysis were more clonally expanded and had lower generation probabilities. A total of about 180 TCR beta chains were listed by the study as associated with cytomegalovirus. An association between a missense DCLRE1C variant and V-gene and J-gene trimming of TCR beta chains was found in a later genetic analysis and replicated in an independent cohort. The only immune exposure information available for the cohort was CMV serostatus. In a later analysis, TCR association rates were found to vary across HLA loci, with the most associated TCRs seen for DRB1 alleles and the fewest for HLA-C alleles. Because counts were too low, fewer than 20 rarely observed V segments, including chromosome 9 orphons, were excluded from the earlier analysis of around 640 of the donors. Presence/absence analyses assumed roughly uniform sequencing depth across donors, an assumption that may not hold. A further reported finding was that TCR beta sequences accurately predicted the HLA-A and HLA-B alleles for most subjects in the first cohort. In an earlier analysis of a few hundred of the donors, most TCR beta V segments were observed in productive rearrangements about 87% or about 30% of the time, broadly matching IMGT annotations. In a later analysis, several top co-occurrence clusters were reported to appear linked to parvovirus B19, influenza, CMV and Epstein-Barr virus.

The receptor comes from a woman aged 45-60 years in good health and CMV-seropositive. The sequenced material came from PBMCs.

The sequenced DNA: TGCAGCGTTGAAGATTGGGGGGAAGAAGCTTTCTTT. This sequence encodes CSVEDWGEEAFF. The chain joins TRBV29-1 to TRBJ1-1, and the D gene may be TRBD1, 5 bases matching. The germline V gene provides CDR1 SQVTM and CDR2 ANQGSEA. V is pared back by 0 bases and J by 8 bases, with 10 bases lying between the germline termini. Taken from cysteine to phenylalanine, the CDR3 has 12 residues. CDR3 DNA only is kept here, 36 bases in frame from base 1.